The 32 T cell receptor beta chains given below trace back to one sample, sequenced in a study of cytomegalovirus exposure and HLA in healthy donors. PCR employed 60 Vbeta and 13 Jbeta primers. TCRdb keeps only in-frame clones here, not all; method: immunoSEQ multiplex PCR. The sample has 81,000 or so clones, about three quarters seen once; the top ten hold under 3%. What was sequenced was PBMCs. The receptors were sampled from a man aged 45-60 years in good health and CMV-seropositive.

The CDR3 is CASSQAASSYNEQFF. The CDR3 bases are TGTGCCAGCAGCCAAGCTGCCAGCTCCTACAATGAGCAGTTCTTC. The chain combines TRBV4-2 with TRBJ2-1; D gene uncertain. The CDR3 totals 15 residues. V was trimmed by 1 base and J by 0 bases, leaving 7 bases between them. Germline-derived CDR1 and CDR2 are LGHNA and YNFKEQ.

The chain links TRBV5-5 to TRBJ2-5; weak D call: TRBD2 (5 bases). Trimming pared 1 base from V and 2 bases from J, leaving 12 bases between. There are 15 residues in the CDR3. Germline V gives CDR1 SGHKS, CDR2 YYEKEE (reference sequence). The CDR3 here is CASSLLTTEQETQYF. The CDR3 DNA sequence: TGTGCCAGCAGCTTGTTGACTACCGAACAAGAGACCCAGTACTTC.

This clone was seen a handful of times. The V call is TRBV10-3, the J call TRBJ1-1, with D possibly being TRBD1 (6 bases). Germline assignment: CDR1 ENHRY and CDR2 SYGVKD. V gave up 4 bases and J gave up 3 bases, with 15 bases separating them. The CDR3 has 15 residues. CDR3 nucleotide sequence: TGTGCCATCAGTGCACCTGGACAGAAACACACTGAAGCTTTCTTT. Translating it yields CAISAPGQKHTEAFF.

This chain uses TRBV11-2 with TRBJ1-1; 7 positions agree with TRBD1. The germline CDR1 and CDR2 sequences are SGHAT and FQNNGV. This CDR3 is 15 amino acids long. V gave up 1 base and J gave up 0 bases; unmatched junction bases: 2. CDR3 in amino acids: CASSLGTGMNTEAFF. In nucleotides, the CDR3 is TGTGCCAGCAGCTTAGGGACAGGCATGAACACTGAAGCTTTCTTT. The full variable domain, with the rest looked up from reference TRBV11-2 and TRBJ1-1, is EAGVAQSPRYKIIEKRQSVAFWCNPISGHATLYWYQQILGQGPKLLIQFQNNGVVDDSQLPKDRFSAERLKGVDSTLKIQPAKLEDSAVYLCASSLGTGMNTEAFFGQGTRLTVV.

DNA for the CDR3: TGTGCCAGCAGCCCGCTAGCGGGAGTCTCCATGGGTGAGCAGTTCTTC. This sequence encodes CASSPLAGVSMGEQFF. The chain uses TRBV4-2 and TRBJ2-1; 10 bases map to TRBD2. The germline gives CDR1 LGHNA, CDR2 YNFKEQ. The V and J ends lost 4 bases and 9 bases, in that order; junction bases with no gene match: 12. The CDR3 loop spans 16 amino acids.

This clone was counted between two and nine times. CDR3: CASAGPQLFF. The CDR3 nucleotides are TGTGCCAGTGCGGGCCCCCAACTGTTTTTT. J is TRBJ1-4 and V is TRBV6-6; D unclear. Germline values: CDR1 MNHNY, CDR2 SVGAGI (reference sequence). The CDR3 is 10 amino acids. V was pared by 9 bases and J by 12 bases, with 11 bases between.

The chain employs TRBV6-5 and TRBJ2-7; 8 positions match TRBD1. The CDR3 consists of 12 residues. The germline V gene has CDR1 MNHEY and CDR2 SVGAGI. V lost 5 bases to trimming and J lost 6 bases; unmatched junction nucleotides: 3. The CDR3 loop reads CASSGQGSEQYF. CDR3 DNA sequence: TGTGCCAGCAGTGGACAGGGATCCGAGCAGTACTTC.

The chain joins TRBV5-6 to TRBJ2-1, with TRBD2 identical over 13 bases. Germline V gene lookup returns CDR1 SGHDT and CDR2 YYEEEE. The CDR3 loop spans 15 amino acids. Germline trimming cut 3 bases from V and 12 bases from J; bases unmatched to any gene: 9. For the CDR3, the DNA is TGTGCCAGCAGCTCAGGACTAGCGGGAGAAGAGGGGCAGTTCTTC. Amino acids: CASSSGLAGEEGQFF.

The chain is built from TRBV15 and TRBJ2-1, with TRBD2 identical over 9 bases. V shed 1 base and J 9 bases; nucleotides not matched to a gene: 4. CDR3 length: 14 residues. Germline CDR1 reads LNHNV; CDR2 reads YYDKDF (reference sequence). CDR3 loop: CATSRGTSAREQFF. The CDR3 DNA reads TGTGCCACCAGCAGAGGGACTAGCGCTCGTGAGCAGTTCTTC.

The chain carries TRBV28 and TRBJ1-2; D gene unclear. Looked up from germline, CDR1 is MDHEN and CDR2 is SYDVKM. The CDR3 has 15 amino acids. V lost 1 base and J lost 0, with 9 bases in between. CDR3 DNA: TGTGCCAGCAGTTTATCAGAGGCCCCTAACTATGGCTACACCTTC. This translates into CASSLSEAPNYGYTF.

CDR3 nucleotides: TGTGCCAGTAGTACCCCTTGGCTTACCCGGGGCACAGATACGCAGTATTTT. It encodes CASSTPWLTRGTDTQYF. The chain uses TRBV19 and TRBJ2-3; D is unresolved. Germline V gene sequence: CDR1 LNHDA, CDR2 SQIVND (reference sequence). This CDR3 region has 17 residues. The germline V and J ends were trimmed by 4 bases and 1 base, with 18 bases remaining between them.

V usage is TRBV5-8 and J usage is TRBJ1-3, with a possible D match to TRBD1 (5 bases). There are 15 residues in the CDR3. Germline CDR1 is SGHTS and CDR2 is YDEGEE. The V end lost 3 bases, the J end lost 0 bases, and 10 bases lay between the germline ends. The CDR3: CASSSTGNSGNTIYF. As DNA, the CDR3 is TGTGCCAGCAGCTCAACAGGAAACTCTGGAAACACCATATATTTT. The full variable domain, rest sourced from reference TRBV5-8 and TRBJ1-3, is EAGVTQSPTHLIKTRGQQATLRCSPISGHTSVYWYQQALGLGLQFLLWYDEGEERNRGNFPPRFSGRQFPNYSSELNVNALELEDSALYLCASSSTGNSGNTIYFGEGSWLTVV.

V gene TRBV30 combines with J gene TRBJ2-5; 11 bases are a match to TRBD2. This CDR3 has 14 residues. The germline V gene has CDR1 GTSNPN and CDR2 SVGIG (reference sequence). Trimming at V came to 4 bases and at J to 4 bases, leaving 5 bases not matched to a gene. The CDR3: CAWNLAGGRETQYF. CDR3 in DNA: TGTGCCTGGAATCTAGCGGGAGGCCGAGAGACCCAGTACTTC.

The rearrangement links TRBV19 to TRBJ2-5, with 7 nucleotides matching TRBD2. CDR1 is LNHDA and CDR2 is SQIVND in the germline V gene (reference sequence). This CDR3 has 14 amino acids. The ends lost 5 bases at V and 1 base at J; junction bases unmatched: 4. CDR3: CASSLGLGQETQYF. The CDR3 DNA sequence: TGTGCCAGTAGTCTCGGACTAGGCCAAGAGACCCAGTACTTC.

This chain uses TRBV15 with TRBJ1-2, with D uncertain. This CDR3 spans 14 amino acids. Germline V gives CDR1 LNHNV, CDR2 YYDKDF (reference sequence). V lost 1 base to trimming and J lost 8 bases, with 14 bases between them. The CDR3 reads CATSRAAADRGYTF. The DNA for the CDR3 is TGTGCCACCAGCAGAGCGGCGGCAGATCGGGGCTACACCTTC.

The rearrangement links TRBV11-3 to TRBJ2-5; 9 bases are shared with TRBD1. CDR3 length: 13 residues. Losses at the gene ends were 9 bases for V and 1 base for J; bases not matched to a gene: 3. Germline V CDR1 and CDR2: SGHNT, YENEEA. CDR3 sequence: CASLDRGQETQYF. The CDR3 DNA reads TGTGCCAGTTTGGACAGGGGCCAAGAGACCCAGTACTTC.

Remarks on this clone: At one end, the junction sequence differs from germline, possibly due to a read error. The chain combines TRBV7-9 with TRBJ2-7; no clear D gene. CDR3 length equals 14 residues. Germline V gene data show CDR1 as SEHNR and CDR2 as FQNEAQ (reference sequence). CDR3 protein: CSSSTQTYPSEQYF. The DNA for the CDR3 is TGTTCCAGCAGCACCCAGACATACCCCTCCGAGCAGTACTTC.

The count of this clone is one. The chain uses TRBV2 and TRBJ2-2; 10 nucleotides line up with TRBD1. Germline lookup yields CDR1 SNHLY and CDR2 FYNNEI. J lost 5 bases, V lost 6 bases, and 6 bases had no gene match. The CDR3 length is 15 residues. DNA for the CDR3: TGTGCCAGCAGCCCGGACAGGGGGTGGACCGGGGAGCTGTTTTTT. Its protein is CASSPDRGWTGELFF.

V usage is TRBV2 and J usage is TRBJ2-1; unclear D gene. CDR3 length: 11 residues. The V gene lost 4 bases and the J gene lost 6 bases, with 4 bases spanning the gap. CDR1 is SNHLY, CDR2 FYNNEI, per germline. The CDR3 loop reads CASSVANEQFF. The CDR3 region has the DNA TGTGCCAGCAGTGTGGCCAATGAGCAGTTCTTC.

The chain combines TRBV6-5 with TRBJ2-3; no firm D call. From germline, CDR1 is MNHEY and CDR2 SVGAGI. V lost 6 bases, J lost 2 bases, and 15 bases lay in between. The CDR3 runs to 15 residues. DNA for the CDR3: TGTGCCAGCAGCCCTACCTTCCCCTCCACAGATACGCAGTATTTT. Encoded protein: CASSPTFPSTDTQYF.

The V gene is TRBV5-4, the J gene TRBJ2-5; 7 nucleotides align to TRBD2. The DNA end is more similar to TRBJ2-7, so the J call may be wrong. Germline CDR1 reads SGHNT; CDR2 reads YYREEE (reference sequence). CDR3 size: 18 residues. DNA for the CDR3: TGTGCCAGCAGCTTGGTTGCGGGAGCCGGATTGAGCCTCTACGAGCAGTACTTC. It yields the protein CASSLVAGAGLSLYEQYF.

This chain links TRBV13 with TRBJ2-7; D might be TRBD2 (5 bases). Germline V lookup: CDR1 PRHDT, CDR2 FYEKMQ (reference sequence). V shed 2 bases and J shed 6 bases, with 11 bases lying between them. CDR3 size: 13 residues. As DNA, the CDR3 is TGTGCCAGCAGCTTAAGGTGGGCGGGCGAGCAGTACTTC. It specifies CASSLRWAGEQYF.

The V gene is TRBV7-2, the J gene TRBJ2-7; D uncertain. V lost 1 base and J 3 bases, leaving 13 bases between the germline ends. The CDR3 sequence is 15 residues long. Germline CDR1 and CDR2: SGHTA and FQGNSA. The CDR3 sequence: CASSLVGLRNYEQYF. Here the CDR3 DNA reads TGTGCCAGCAGCTTAGTCGGTCTGAGGAACTACGAGCAGTACTTC.

The genes are TRBV6-1 and TRBJ2-1; 9 bases map to TRBD2. There are 16 residues in the CDR3. Looked up from germline, CDR1 is MNHNS and CDR2 is SASEGT. The V segment lost 4 bases and the J segment 4 bases; nucleotides outside the gene matches: 8. The CDR3 nucleotides are TGTGCCAGCAGTGCTAGGCTAGCGGGACTTTACAATGAGCAGTTCTTC. This translates into CASSARLAGLYNEQFF.

This chain connects TRBV2 to TRBJ1-2, with 11 bases fitting TRBD1. The CDR3 is made up of 15 amino acids. CDR1 and CDR2 from the germline V gene are SNHLY and FYNNEI. V was clipped by 4 bases and J by 2 bases; unmatched bases: 3. The CDR3 nucleotides read TGTGCCAGCAGTGGGGACAGGGGGACCAACTATGGCTACACCTTC. Protein product: CASSGDRGTNYGYTF.

The CDR3 protein is CASSITGTNTGELFF. For the CDR3, the DNA is TGTGCCAGTAGTATAACTGGGACAAACACCGGGGAGCTGTTTTTT. The genes are TRBV19 and TRBJ2-2; D possibly corresponds to TRBD1 (6 bases). CDR3 length equals 15 residues. Germline lookup yields CDR1 LNHDA and CDR2 SQIVND (reference sequence). The germline V and J ends were trimmed by 2 bases and 2 bases, with 9 bases remaining between them.

The rearrangement uses TRBV2 and TRBJ2-4, with TRBD1 matching over 9 bases. After removal of 7 bases from V and 12 bases from J, the junction contained 7 bases not matched to a gene. Germline V gene data show CDR1 as SNHLY and CDR2 as FYNNEI. The CDR3 sequence is 12 residues long. The CDR3 DNA reads TGTGCCAGCACGGGACAGGGTTACAGTCAGTACTTC. Translated: CASTGQGYSQYF.

This clone came up a few times. The chain joins TRBV5-6 to TRBJ2-2; 7 bases align to TRBD2. Germline CDR1 is SGHDT and CDR2 is YYEEEE. This CDR3 is built from 16 residues. The junction had 4 bases not matched to a gene; V was cut back by 0 bases and J by 2 bases. As DNA, the CDR3 is TGTGCCAGCAGCTTGGATGAGCGGGGTAACACCGGGGAGCTGTTTTTT. This gives the protein CASSLDERGNTGELFF.

In this sample, this clone turned up a few times. The chain is built from TRBV18 and TRBJ2-5; no clear D. V lost 3 bases and J 5 bases, leaving 16 bases between the germline ends. This CDR3 contains 15 residues. CDR1 KGHSH and CDR2 LQKENI come from the germline V gene. The DNA of the CDR3 is TGTGCCAGCTCACCCCGCCCCCAGGAAACGGAGACCCAGTACTTC. Its translation is CASSPRPQETETQYF.

This chain uses TRBV6-4 with TRBJ2-6, with D possibly being TRBD1 (5 bases). V dropped 3 bases and J dropped 0 bases, with 9 bases sitting between them. The CDR3 loop spans 16 amino acids. CDR1 and CDR2 from the germline V gene are MRHNA and SNTAGT. In DNA form, the CDR3 reads TGTGCCAGCAGTGAGGACACAAGCTCTGGGGCCAACGTCCTGACTTTC. Its protein is CASSEDTSSGANVLTF.

This rearrangement joins TRBV4-1 to TRBJ1-1; 7 bases align to TRBD1. The length of the CDR3 is 13 residues. V was pared by 5 bases and J by 1 base, with 1 base of the junction left unmatched. The germline V gene encodes CDR1 MGHRA and CDR2 YSYEKL. CDR3 amino acids: CASSGTENTEAFF. The CDR3 DNA is TGCGCCAGCAGCGGGACAGAGAACACTGAAGCTTTCTTT.

CDR3 in DNA: TGTGCCAGTAGTATAGTGGCAGGAAACCTTGAAGCTTTCTTT. Protein sequence: CASSIVAGNLEAFF. The rearrangement uses TRBV19 and TRBJ1-1; D remains unclear. In germline, CDR1 is LNHDA, CDR2 SQIVND (reference sequence). The CDR3 spans 14 residues. The germline V and J ends were trimmed by 1 base and 7 bases, with 13 bases remaining between them.